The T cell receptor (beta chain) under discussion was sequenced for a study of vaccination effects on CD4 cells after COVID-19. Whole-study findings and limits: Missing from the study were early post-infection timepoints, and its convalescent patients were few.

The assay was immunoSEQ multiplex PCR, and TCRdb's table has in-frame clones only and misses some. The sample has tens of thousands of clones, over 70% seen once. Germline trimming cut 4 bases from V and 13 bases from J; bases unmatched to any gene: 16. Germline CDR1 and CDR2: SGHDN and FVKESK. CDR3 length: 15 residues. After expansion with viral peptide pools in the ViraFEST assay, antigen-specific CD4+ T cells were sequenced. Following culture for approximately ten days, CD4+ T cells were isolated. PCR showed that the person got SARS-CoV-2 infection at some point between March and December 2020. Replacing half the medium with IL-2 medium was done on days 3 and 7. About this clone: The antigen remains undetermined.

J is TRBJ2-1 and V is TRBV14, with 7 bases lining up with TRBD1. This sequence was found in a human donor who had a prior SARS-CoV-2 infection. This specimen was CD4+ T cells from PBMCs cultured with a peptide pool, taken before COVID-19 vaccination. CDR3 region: CASSPDFLGGTVQFF. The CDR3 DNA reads TGTGCCAGCAGCCCGGACTTTTTAGGGGGCACCGTCCAGTTCTTC.